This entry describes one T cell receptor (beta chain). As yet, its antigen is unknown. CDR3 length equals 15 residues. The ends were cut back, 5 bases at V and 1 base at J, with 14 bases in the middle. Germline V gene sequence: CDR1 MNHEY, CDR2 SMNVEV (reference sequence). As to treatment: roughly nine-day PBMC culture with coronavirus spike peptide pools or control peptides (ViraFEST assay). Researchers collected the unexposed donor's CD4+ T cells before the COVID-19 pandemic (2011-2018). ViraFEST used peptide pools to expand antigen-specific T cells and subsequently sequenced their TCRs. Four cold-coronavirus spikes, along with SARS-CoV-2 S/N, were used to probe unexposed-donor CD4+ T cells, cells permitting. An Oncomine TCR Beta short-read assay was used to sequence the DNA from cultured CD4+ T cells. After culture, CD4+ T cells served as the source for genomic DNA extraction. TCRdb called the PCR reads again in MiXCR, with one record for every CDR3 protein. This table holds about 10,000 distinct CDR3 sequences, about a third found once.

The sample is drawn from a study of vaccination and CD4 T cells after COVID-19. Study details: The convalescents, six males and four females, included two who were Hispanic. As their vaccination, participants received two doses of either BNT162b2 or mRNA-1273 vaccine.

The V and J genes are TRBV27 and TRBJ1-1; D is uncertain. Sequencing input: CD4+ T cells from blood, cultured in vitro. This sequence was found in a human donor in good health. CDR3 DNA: TGTGCCAGCAGTCCCCCTTCCCGTTGGAACACTGAAGCTTTCTTT. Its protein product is CASSPPSRWNTEAFF.